This paragraph covers one T cell receptor (beta chain) sequence. This clonotype has more than one count but fewer than ten. This receptor's antigen is unknown. The sample holds no much larger clone one base away, and base qualities are not on file. These data are taken from a study of spatial heterogeneity in lung cancer (dated 2019 in TCRdb). Context from the whole study: Beta-chain transcripts were consistently detected in greater numbers than alpha-chain transcripts, which likely reflected higher beta-chain transcript abundance. In the raw uncorrected reads, each unique combination of TCR and UMI appeared on average more than ten times. In non-small cell lung cancer, the study quantitatively compared TCR alpha and beta repertoires across several tumor regions, matched nontumor lung, and blood. Nonsynonymous mutation counts, determined by whole-exome sequencing of tumor tissue, were related to features of the TCR repertoire. At surgery, both alpha and beta chains were TCR-sequenced in roughly 230 tumor regions, approximately 64 matched nontumor lung samples and a few dozen PBMC samples.

Interpreted using the paper, the time point label stands for: sample taken at primary tumor resection. Whole RNA extracted from tumor and nontumor lung tissue, or from cryopreserved PBMC samples, was used for TCR sequencing without cell sorting. Donors were some 67 patients with early-stage, untreated non-small cell lung cancer from the lung TRACERx cohort. Only patients for whom sufficient RNA was available from at least two tumor regions were selected for TCR sequencing. Library prep was done by 5' RACE. Sequencing relied on a NextSeq 500. In the TCR library protocol, a unique molecular identifier was attached to each TCR cDNA molecule so that PCR and sequencing errors could be corrected. The study's processing was this. Decombinator tools were used for TCR identification, UMI-based error correction and CDR3 extraction. Expanded TCRs were defined as those above a frequency of 2 per 1,000, corresponding to the top 1% of the tumor frequency distribution. Rényi diversity was computed with the R vegan package after subsampling each repertoire 100 times to 5,000 TCRs. CDR3 similarity networks were built from amino acid triplet string-kernel similarity, with CDR3s being connected when pairwise similarity was above 0.82. TCRdb passed the public sequencing reads through fastp at Q25 and MiXCR, retaining productive beta sequences. Here each entry gathers all rows of one CDR3 protein and keeps the most common genes and DNA. TCRdb's processing, not the study's, gives the V and J calls here. Across this sample there are 40,000 to 45,000 distinct CDR3 sequences, with approximately 6.8% seen only once. 43% of the sample is held by the ten biggest clonotypes.

Broad study findings and their caveats: Additional single-cell paired TCR alpha and beta sequencing was considered necessary to confirm, at a functional level, the hypothesis that regional TCRs recognize regional mutations. Ubiquitous expanded tumor TCRs were found in blood more often at tumor resection than at routine follow-up.

The V and J ends are trimmed by 3 bases and 6 bases, leaving 14 bases between them. Reading from cysteine to phenylalanine, the CDR3 counts 15 amino acids. The entry retains the CDR3 DNA only, 45 bases that are in frame from base 1. The germline V gene gives CDR1 as KGHSH and CDR2 as LQKENI. This receptor was obtained from a female donor with early-stage non-small cell lung cancer. Recombination linked TRBV18 to TRBJ1-4; tentative D gene TRBD1, with 6 bases matching. Sequences were derived from PBMCs, sampled at surgery. The encoded CDR3 is CASSPQQGRDEKLFF. The DNA sequence is given as TGTGCCAGCTCACCGCAGCAGGGGCGGGATGAAAAACTGTTTTTT.